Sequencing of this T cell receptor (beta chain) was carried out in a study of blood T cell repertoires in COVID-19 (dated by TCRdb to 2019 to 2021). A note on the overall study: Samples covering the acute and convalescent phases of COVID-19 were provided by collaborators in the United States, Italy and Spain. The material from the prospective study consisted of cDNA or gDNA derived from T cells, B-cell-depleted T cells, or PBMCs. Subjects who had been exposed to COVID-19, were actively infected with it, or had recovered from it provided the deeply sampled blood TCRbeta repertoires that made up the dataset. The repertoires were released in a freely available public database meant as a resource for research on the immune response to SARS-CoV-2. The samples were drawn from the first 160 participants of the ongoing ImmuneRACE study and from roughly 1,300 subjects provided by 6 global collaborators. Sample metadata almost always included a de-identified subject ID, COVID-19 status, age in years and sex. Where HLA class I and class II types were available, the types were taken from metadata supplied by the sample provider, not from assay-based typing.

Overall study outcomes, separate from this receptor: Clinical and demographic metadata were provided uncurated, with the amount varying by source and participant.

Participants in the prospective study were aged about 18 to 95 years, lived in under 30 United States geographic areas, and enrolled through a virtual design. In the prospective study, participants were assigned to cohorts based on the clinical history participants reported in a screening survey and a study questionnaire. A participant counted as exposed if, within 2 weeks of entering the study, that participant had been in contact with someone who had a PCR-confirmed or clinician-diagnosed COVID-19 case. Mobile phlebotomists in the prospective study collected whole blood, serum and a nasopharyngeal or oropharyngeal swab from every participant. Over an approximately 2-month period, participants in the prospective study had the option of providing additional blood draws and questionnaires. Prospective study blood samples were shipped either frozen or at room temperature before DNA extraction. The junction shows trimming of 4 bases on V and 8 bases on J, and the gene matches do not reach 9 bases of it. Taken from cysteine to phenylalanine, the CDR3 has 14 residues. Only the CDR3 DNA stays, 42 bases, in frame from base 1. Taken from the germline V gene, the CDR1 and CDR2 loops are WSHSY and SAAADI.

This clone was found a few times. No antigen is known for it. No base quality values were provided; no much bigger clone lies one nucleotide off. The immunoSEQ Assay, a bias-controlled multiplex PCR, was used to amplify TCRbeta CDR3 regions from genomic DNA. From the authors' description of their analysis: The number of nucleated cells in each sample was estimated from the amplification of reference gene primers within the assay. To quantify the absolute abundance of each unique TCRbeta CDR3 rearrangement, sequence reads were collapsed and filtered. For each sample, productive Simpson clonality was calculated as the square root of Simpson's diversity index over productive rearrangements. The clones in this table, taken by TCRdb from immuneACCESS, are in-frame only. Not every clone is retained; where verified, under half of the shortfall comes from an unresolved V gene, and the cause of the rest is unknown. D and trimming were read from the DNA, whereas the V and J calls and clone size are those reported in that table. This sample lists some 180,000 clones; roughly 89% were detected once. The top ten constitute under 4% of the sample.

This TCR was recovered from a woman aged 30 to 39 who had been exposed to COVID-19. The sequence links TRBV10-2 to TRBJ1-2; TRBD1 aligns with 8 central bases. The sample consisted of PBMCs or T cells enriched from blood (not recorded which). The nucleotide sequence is TGCGCCAGCAGTGGGTCCGGGACAGGACTCGGCTACACCTTC. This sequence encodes CASSGSGTGLGYTF.